A selection of T cell receptor beta chains follows, all from one sample in a study of blood T cell repertoires in COVID-19. Here immunoSEQ multiplex PCR was the method, and the copy in TCRdb shows in-frame clones only, minus some. In the table there are roughly 59,000 clones, almost 80% of which are singletons. Sequencing was performed on peripheral blood. The receptors were gathered from a man aged 80 or over with acute or convalescent COVID-19. Both conserved end residues are part of each CDR3. The D gene is left open where the match is weak. Some rows have no size entry. The others give once, few or many, or a class for an expanded clone.

TRBV3-1/TRBV3-2	TRBJ2-3	-	TRBD2	TGTGCCAGCAGCTATAGCGGGGGGGCAGATACGCAGTATTTT	CASSYSGGADTQYF
TRBV6-6	TRBJ1-5	-	TRBD1	TGTGCCACCCGGGACAGCCTAAGCAATCAGCCCCAGCATTTT	CATRDSLSNQPQHF
TRBV6-5	TRBJ1-2	-	-	TGTGCCAGCAGTTCAGGGGCCCGGGGCTACACCTTC	CASSSGARGYTF
TRBV3-1/TRBV3-2	TRBJ2-1	-	TRBD1	TGTGCCAGCAGCCAGGGGGACAGGGACAATGAGCAGTTCTTC	CASSQGDRDNEQFF
TRBV3-1/TRBV3-2	TRBJ1-2	many	-	TGTGCCAGCAGCCTAACAAAGACGGAGAGTCGCTATGGCTACACCTTC	CASSLTKTESRYGYTF
TRBV3-1/TRBV3-2	TRBJ2-1	few	TRBD2	TGTGCCAGCAGCGGACGGACTAGCGGGAACAATGAGCAGTTCTTC	CASSGRTSGNNEQFF
TRBV6-6	TRBJ1-1	-	TRBD1	TGTGCCAGCAGCCAGGGACAGGGAATGAACACTGAAGCTTTCTTT	CASSQGQGMNTEAFF
TRBV2	TRBJ2-7	-	-	TGTGCCAGCAGTGTCCGTACAGGGGCAGGTCGGGGGGAGCAGTACTTC	CASSVRTGAGRGEQYF
TRBV6-5	TRBJ2-2	-	TRBD1	TGTGCCAGCAGTAGACAGGGGGCCGGGGAGCTGTTTTTT	CASSRQGAGELFF
TRBV3-1/TRBV3-2	TRBJ2-4	-	-	TGTGCCAGCAGCCTTCAAGCGAGTTTGGACATTCAGTACTTC	CASSLQASLDIQYF
TRBV6-1	TRBJ2-1	-	TRBD2	TGTGCCAGCAGTGGGCCGTTGGGGACTAGTGGGGCTAATGAGCAGTTCTTC	CASSGPLGTSGANEQFF
TRBV28	TRBJ1-2	-	TRBD1	TGTGCCAGCAACCCGGGACAGGGCTATGGCTACACCTTC	CASNPGQGYGYTF
TRBV5-1	TRBJ1-3	-	-	TGCGCCAGCAGCTTGAACAGTCCCGTCACTGGAAACACCATATATTTT	CASSLNSPVTGNTIYF
TRBV6-5	TRBJ2-7	-	TRBD2	TGTGCCAGGGTAGCGGGAGGACCCTCCTACGAGCAGTACTTC	CARVAGGPSYEQYF
TRBV2	TRBJ2-3	-	-	TGTGCCAGCAGGAAGGGACACTACGCCACAGATACGCAGTATTTT	CASRKGHYATDTQYF
TRBV6-2/TRBV6-3	TRBJ2-1	-	TRBD1	TGTGCCAGCAGCCCTTCGATGCAGGGGGCGCGTGGTGAGCAGTTCTTC	CASSPSMQGARGEQFF
TRBV10-3	TRBJ1-1	-	TRBD1	TGTGCCATAAGCGACAGGGTACCTGAAGCTTTCTTT	CAISDRVPEAFF
TRBV2	TRBJ2-7	-	-	TGTGCCAGCAGTGTACAGGCCTACGAGCAGTACTTC	CASSVQAYEQYF
TRBV11-1	TRBJ2-3	-	-	TGTGCCAGCAGCTTAATGGGCAGAACTAGCACAGATACGCAGTATTTT	CASSLMGRTSTDTQYF
TRBV5-1	TRBJ2-1	-	TRBD1	TGCGCCAGCAGCTTGGGTCCACAGGGGGCCAATGAGCAGTTCTTC	CASSLGPQGANEQFF
TRBV6-5	TRBJ1-2	-	TRBD1	TGTGCCAGCAGCCGACAGGGCGATGGCTACACCTTC	CASSRQGDGYTF
TRBV7-2	TRBJ1-6	-	TRBD1	TGTGCCAGCAGCAGACGGGACAGTAATTCACCCCTCCACTTT	CASSRRDSNSPLHF
TRBV6-5	TRBJ2-7	-	TRBD1	TGTGCCAGCAGTCCATCACAGGGGCGGGACGAGCAGTACTTC	CASSPSQGRDEQYF
TRBV19	TRBJ1-1	-	TRBD1	TGTGCCAGTAGTCCCGGGGACAGGGGGCTAACTGAAGCTTTCTTT	CASSPGDRGLTEAFF
TRBV5-1	TRBJ1-1	-	TRBD1	TGCGCCAGCAGCTTGGAGGGGGCGAACACTGAAGCTTTCTTT	CASSLEGANTEAFF
TRBV6-5	TRBJ2-3	-	TRBD1	TGTGCCAGCAGTATATCTACAGGGGGCTGGAATACGCAGTATTTT	CASSISTGGWNTQYF
TRBV28	TRBJ2-5	few	-	TGTGCCAGCAGTTTATCTCCCAGCGCTCGGGCGGAGGTCCAGTACTTC	CASSLSPSARAEVQYF
TRBV18	TRBJ1-2	-	TRBD1	TGTGCCAGCTCACGACAGGGGGCAAGTGAGGACTATGGCTACACCTTC	CASSRQGASEDYGYTF
TRBV19	TRBJ1-2	-	-	TGTGCCAGTATGGATGGGGGGGGCCTATTTAATGGCTACACCTTC	CASMDGGGLFNGYTF
TRBV25-1	TRBJ2-1	medium-sized	TRBD2	TGTGCCACCAGGGCGAGCGGGAGTTACAATGAGCAGTTCTTC	CATRASGSYNEQFF
TRBV6-5	TRBJ1-6	-	TRBD1	TGTGCCAGCAGGATCCAGACAGGGGTTGGTTCACCCCTCCACTTT	CASRIQTGVGSPLHF
TRBV7-2	TRBJ1-6	-	TRBD1	TGTGCCAGCAGCCCGACAGGGACCAGTTCACCCCTCCACTTT	CASSPTGTSSPLHF
TRBV18	TRBJ2-7	-	TRBD1	TGTGCCAGCTCACCGACAGGGAGCTCCTACGAGCAGTACTTC	CASSPTGSSYEQYF